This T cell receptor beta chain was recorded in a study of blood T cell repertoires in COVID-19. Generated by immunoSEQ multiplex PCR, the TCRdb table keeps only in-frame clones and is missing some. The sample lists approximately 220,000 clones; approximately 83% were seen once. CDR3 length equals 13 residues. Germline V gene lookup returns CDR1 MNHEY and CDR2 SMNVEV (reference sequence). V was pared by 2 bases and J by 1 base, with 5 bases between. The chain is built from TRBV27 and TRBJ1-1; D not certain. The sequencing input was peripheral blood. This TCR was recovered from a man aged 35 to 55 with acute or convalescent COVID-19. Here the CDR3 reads CASSLTANTEAFF. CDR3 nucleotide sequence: TGTGCCAGCAGTTTAACAGCGAACACTGAAGCTTTCTTT.